The following is a T cell receptor beta chain sequence with its context. This CDR3 spans 14 amino acids. Trimming cost V 6 bases and J 3 bases; bases outside gene matches: 8. Looked up from germline, CDR1 is MDHEN and CDR2 is SYDVKM. The source of the sample is a study of T cells in localized non-small cell lung cancer. Using immunoSEQ multiplex PCR, the repertoire was profiled, and TCRdb retains in-frame clones only, with some absent. Of 30,000 to 50,000 clones detected, around 75% appear once; the ten largest clones hold under 45%. This chain uses TRBV28 with TRBJ2-7; TRBD1 agrees at 7 bases. The source material was PBMCs, sampled before any cancer treatment. The source of this sequence is a woman between 35 and 75 years old with stage II squamous cell lung carcinoma. This CDR3 is CASSDGQAYYEQYV. CDR3 DNA sequence: TGTGCCAGCAGCGACGGACAGGCCTACTACGAGCAGTACGTC.